These 25 T cell receptor beta chains were sequenced from one sample in a study of response to subunit inactivated influenza vaccine. TCRdb reprocessed the RT-PCR reads with MiXCR, giving one entry per CDR3 protein. The sample holds about 620,000 distinct CDR3 sequences, 10% to 15% seen once. The sequencing here drew on PBMCs from blood, taken on the day of vaccination. These receptors were obtained from a man aged 50-60 years who received an inactivated influenza vaccine.

The rearrangement uses TRBV6-6 and TRBJ2-1, with 7 bases aligning to TRBD2. The CDR3 totals 13 residues. With 2 bases clipped from V and 7 bases from J, the junction kept 2 bases outside the gene matches. In germline, CDR1 is MNHNY, CDR2 SVGAGI (reference sequence). The CDR3: CASSYTGLNEQFF. As DNA, the CDR3 is TGTGCCAGCAGTTACACGGGACTAAATGAGCAGTTCTTC.

This clonotype was seen a handful of times. The rearrangement joins TRBV20-1 to TRBJ2-1, with 10 positions matching TRBD2. The CDR3 runs 15 residues. Germline V CDR1 and CDR2: DFQATT, SNEGSKA (reference sequence). J lost 3 bases, V lost 1 base, and 3 bases had no gene match. In DNA, the CDR3 is TGCAGTGCTAGAGGAGCGGGAGGGGTCTACAATGAGCAGTTCTTC. Translated: CSARGAGGVYNEQFF.

This clonotype was observed at least ten times. In nucleotides, the CDR3 is TGTGCCAGCAGCTGGGTCGGGGAGCTGTTTTTT. Amino acids: CASSWVGELFF. The chain is built from TRBV12-3 or TRBV12-4 and TRBJ2-2; D is unclear. The CDR3 is 11 amino acids. The V gene lost 6 bases and the J gene lost 7 bases, with 6 bases spanning the gap.

The chain is built from TRBV20-1 and TRBJ2-5, with D possibly TRBD2 on 6 matching bases. V dropped 4 bases and J dropped 5 bases, with 14 bases sitting between them. This CDR3 is built from 13 residues. Germline assignment: CDR1 DFQATT and CDR2 SNEGSKA (reference sequence). CDR3 sequence: CSAIRQAGETQYF. The CDR3 region has the DNA TGCAGTGCTATTAGGCAGGCGGGGGAGACCCAGTACTTC.

J is TRBJ2-7 and V is TRBV2, with D possibly called TRBD1 or TRBD2 (6 bases each). Trimming pared 5 bases from V and 0 bases from J, leaving 14 bases between. This CDR3 is built from 15 residues. From germline, CDR1 is SNHLY and CDR2 FYNNEI. The CDR3 here is CASSRGGTSSYEQYF. In nucleotides, the CDR3 is TGTGCCAGCAGTCGAGGAGGGACAAGCTCCTACGAGCAGTACTTC.

This clonotype was recorded at least ten times. This rearrangement joins TRBV12-3 or TRBV12-4 to TRBJ2-2; 7 bases match TRBD2. With V trimmed by 1 base and J by 5 bases, 4 bases remained unmatched. This CDR3 is 15 amino acids long. The DNA of the CDR3 is TGTGCCAGCAGTTTAGGGACTAGTTTAACCGGGGAGCTGTTTTTT. Translating gives CASSLGTSLTGELFF.

The rearrangement links TRBV4-3 to TRBJ2-3, with D possibly being TRBD2 (6 bases). Per germline, CDR1 LGHNA and CDR2 YSLEER. CDR3 length equals 17 residues. V was clipped by 0 bases and J by 3 bases, with 16 bases between them. The DNA for the CDR3 is TGCGCCAGCAGCCAAGAAGGATCTGGAGGGCCGACAGATACGCAGTATTTT. As protein: CASSQEGSGGPTDTQYF.

Written as DNA, the CDR3 is TGCGCCAGCAGCCAGAGCGGGTCTACAGATACGCAGTATTTT. This encodes CASSQSGSTDTQYF. V gene TRBV4-3 combines with J gene TRBJ2-3; D may be TRBD2 (6 bases). Trimming removed 3 bases from V and 3 bases from J, with 10 bases in between. CDR3 length: 14 residues. Germline CDR1 LGHNA, CDR2 YSLEER.

The chain joins TRBV3-1 to TRBJ2-6; the D is unclear. With 0 bases removed from V and 1 base from J, the gap between germline ends came to 4 bases. This CDR3 is built from 15 residues. From germline, CDR1 is LGHDT and CDR2 YNNKEL (reference sequence). CDR3 nucleotide sequence: TGTGCCAGCAGCCAAGATTGGTCTGGGGCCAACGTCCTGACTTTC. Translation: CASSQDWSGANVLTF.

This chain links TRBV30 with TRBJ2-7; the D is unclear. V was trimmed by 6 bases and J by 6 bases, leaving 12 bases between them. The germline V gene has CDR1 GTSNPN and CDR2 SVGIG (reference sequence). The CDR3 has 11 amino acids. The CDR3 reads CACKQGSEQYF. As DNA, the CDR3 is TGTGCCTGCAAGCAAGGGTCCGAGCAGTACTTC. Full variable domain (rest looked up from reference TRBV30 and TRBJ2-7): SQTIHQWPATLVQPVGSPLSLECTVEGTSNPNLYWYRQAAGRGLQLLFYSVGIGQISSEVPQNLSASRPQDRQFILSSKKLLLSDSGFYLCACKQGSEQYFGPGTRLTVT.

This clonotype was seen repeatedly, ten times or more. Mismatch with germline at one junction end may stem from a read error. The chain joins TRBV5-1 to TRBJ2-1, with D unresolved. Germline CDR1 and CDR2: SGHRS and YFSETQ. CDR3 length: 16 residues. The CDR3 nucleotides read TGTGCCAGCAGCTTAGCTACCGGTAGCTCCTACAATGAGCAGTTCTTC. Its protein is CASSLATGSSYNEQFF.

Only a few counts were recorded for this clonotype. This sequence joins TRBV7-8 and TRBJ2-7; D may match TRBD1 or TRBD2 (5 bases each). Trimming pared 5 bases from V and 5 bases from J, leaving 10 bases between. This CDR3 is 12 amino acids long. Germline CDR1 reads SGHVS; CDR2 reads FQNEAQ. The CDR3 bases are TGTGCCAGCAGCCTCAGGGAGCACGAGCAGTACTTC. As protein: CASSLREHEQYF.

For this clonotype: The junction departs from germline at one end; a sequencing error may be responsible. This rearrangement joins TRBV15 to TRBJ2-6; D assignment may be TRBD1 or TRBD2 (6 bases each). This CDR3 is built from 18 residues. Germline lookup yields CDR1 LNHNV and CDR2 YYDKDF (reference sequence). The CDR3 protein is CATSREGGWASGTNVLTF. Written as DNA, the CDR3 is TGTGCCACCAGCAGAGAAGGGGGGTGGGCTTCTGGGACCAACGTCCTGACTTTC.

This clonotype turned up a few times. The V call is TRBV5-6, the J call TRBJ2-2, with D hard to call. Germline V gene data show CDR1 as SGHDT and CDR2 as YYEEEE. Trimming shortened V by 0 bases and J by 5 bases, and 8 bases separated the two germline ends. The length of the CDR3 is 14 residues. The CDR3 loop is CASSLVGRTGELFF. DNA of the CDR3: TGTGCCAGCAGCTTGGTCGGGCGGACCGGGGAGCTGTTTTTT.

The rearrangement uses TRBV7-2 and TRBJ1-4; 7 bases are shared with TRBD1. This CDR3 is built from 15 residues. J gave up 5 bases and V 5 bases, and 8 bases lay outside the gene matches. Per germline, CDR1 SGHTA and CDR2 FQGNSA. CDR3: CASSRRQGGNEKLFF. The CDR3 DNA reads TGTGCCAGCAGCCGAAGACAGGGTGGGAATGAAAAACTGTTTTTT.

The chain employs TRBV7-2 and TRBJ2-4, with 7 bases fitting TRBD1. Trimming cost V 5 bases and J 0 bases; bases outside gene matches: 10. Per the germline V gene, CDR1 is SGHTA and CDR2 is FQGNSA. The CDR3 is 17 residues long. CDR3 amino acids: CASSPGTEGLAKNIQYF. The CDR3 nucleotides read TGTGCCAGCAGCCCAGGGACAGAGGGTTTAGCCAAAAACATTCAGTACTTC.

This clonotype was recorded many times. The rearrangement uses TRBV4-2 and TRBJ2-5; perhaps TRBD2 as D (6 bases). CDR1 and CDR2 (germline): LGHNA, YNFKEQ. The CDR3 consists of 14 residues. V was clipped by 3 bases and J by 2 bases, with 10 bases between them. The CDR3 bases are TGTGCCAGCAGCCATATGGGGGGACAAGAGACCCAGTACTTC. Residues: CASSHMGGQETQYF.

In this sample, this clonotype turned up a few times. The chain carries TRBV7-2 and TRBJ2-5; 9 bases line up with TRBD2. The CDR3 is made up of 17 amino acids. V gave up 5 bases and J gave up 5 bases; unmatched junction bases: 15. Germline CDR1 reads SGHTA; CDR2 reads FQGNSA. The CDR3: CASSPKGVAGVRETQYF. DNA of the CDR3: TGTGCCAGCAGCCCAAAGGGAGTAGCGGGGGTGCGGGAGACCCAGTACTTC.

This clonotype was counted many times. This chain connects TRBV3-1 to TRBJ2-1; D not certain. Germline values: CDR1 LGHDT, CDR2 YNNKEL (reference sequence). Trimming cost V 4 bases and J 2 bases, with 12 bases left between them. The CDR3 consists of 15 residues. CDR3 amino acids: CASSPMRRPYNEQFF. The CDR3 DNA sequence: TGTGCCAGCAGCCCTATGAGGCGACCCTACAATGAGCAGTTCTTC.

This clonotype came up many times. The chain recombines TRBV20-1 with TRBJ2-7; 13 bases agree with TRBD2. The CDR3 has 14 residues. The V gene's germline CDR1 is DFQATT and CDR2 SNEGSKA (reference sequence). V lost 5 bases and J lost 7; bases outside the gene matches: 8. Here the CDR3 reads CSADGLAGEREQYF. DNA of the CDR3: TGCAGTGCTGATGGACTAGCGGGAGAGCGTGAGCAGTACTTC.

A remark on this clonotype: A much larger clone lies a single base off, so this may be a read error. The chain employs TRBV7-9 and TRBJ2-7, with 7 nucleotides matching TRBD1. This CDR3 is 14 amino acids long. The J segment lost 6 bases and the V segment lost 3 bases, leaving 8 bases of the junction unmatched. Germline V gene data show CDR1 as SEHNR and CDR2 as FQNEAQ (reference sequence). Written as DNA, the CDR3 is TGTGCCAGCAGCTTCGGGACAGCACAATGCGAGCAGTACTTC. Protein product: CASSFGTAQCEQYF.

This chain links TRBV29-1 with TRBJ2-7; D not resolved. Per germline, CDR1 SQVTM and CDR2 ANQGSEA. The germline V and J ends were trimmed by 4 bases and 5 bases, with 6 bases remaining between them. CDR3 size: 10 residues. CDR3 sequence (DNA): TGCAGCGTTGGTCGGGACGAGCAGTACTTC. This gives the protein CSVGRDEQYF.

The chain uses TRBV4-3 and TRBJ2-2; TRBD1 might be the D (5 bases). CDR3 length equals 14 residues. Germline CDR1 is LGHNA and CDR2 is YSLEER. Trimming removed 0 bases at V and 8 bases at J, with 10 bases between. The CDR3: CASSQEHAGGELFF. DNA of the CDR3: TGCGCCAGCAGCCAAGAACATGCAGGGGGGGAGCTGTTTTTT.

This clonotype was seen ten or more times. The chain carries TRBV29-1 and TRBJ2-2; D not certain. V lost 2 bases to trimming and J lost 6 bases, with 7 bases between them. The CDR3 is 12 amino acids. The V gene's germline CDR1 is SQVTM and CDR2 ANQGSEA. CDR3 bases: TGCAGCGTTGAACTAGTCCCCGGGGAGCTGTTTTTT. Translating gives CSVELVPGELFF.

This clonotype was picked up a small number of times. This sequence joins TRBV9 and TRBJ2-1; a possible D gene is TRBD1 (8 bases). V shed 1 base and J shed 6 bases, with 14 bases lying between them. CDR3 length equals 15 residues. Germline CDR1 and CDR2: SGDLS and YYNGEE. The CDR3 DNA sequence: TGTGCCAGCAGCGTACAGGACAGGGAGGGCAATGAGCAGTTCTTC. Amino acid sequence: CASSVQDREGNEQFF. Full variable domain (remainder filled in from reference TRBV9 and TRBJ2-1): DSGVTQTPKHLITATGQRVTLRCSPRSGDLSVYWYQQSLDQGLQFLIQYYNGEERAKGNILERFSAQQFPDLHSELNLSSLELGDSALYFCASSVQDREGNEQFFGPGTRLTVL.